The 18 T cell receptor beta chains below come from one sample, sequenced in a study of blood T cell repertoires in COVID-19. The assay was immunoSEQ multiplex PCR, and TCRdb's table has in-frame clones only and misses some. The repertoire has about 350,000 clones, about 87% of them found once; the top ten carry roughly a tenth. The sample was peripheral blood. These receptors originate from a man aged 25 to 45 with COVID-19, enrolled during active disease.

The V gene is TRBV19, the J gene TRBJ2-3, with 10 bases matching TRBD2. The CDR3 consists of 18 residues. Germline V gene data show CDR1 as LNHDA and CDR2 as SQIVND (reference sequence). The J segment lost 2 bases and the V segment lost 0 bases, leaving 8 bases of the junction unmatched. The CDR3 region is CASSIDVGLARSTDTQYF. CDR3 bases: TGTGCCAGTAGTATAGACGTGGGACTAGCGCGATCCACAGATACGCAGTATTTT.

The gene calls are TRBV27 and TRBJ1-6; 10 nucleotides match TRBD1. Germline CDR1 MNHEY, CDR2 SMNVEV (reference sequence). The CDR3 length is 16 residues. The J segment lost 11 bases and the V segment lost 7 bases, leaving 14 bases of the junction unmatched. CDR3 DNA sequence: TGTGCCAGCACCCTGACAGGGGGCCCAGCTGGGACACCCCTCCACTTT. This encodes CASTLTGGPAGTPLHF.

CDR3 loop: CASSIAGVYGYTF. In DNA form, the CDR3 reads TGTGCCAGTAGTATAGCCGGGGTCTATGGCTACACCTTC. The chain couples TRBV19 to TRBJ1-2; D not resolved. Trimming cost V 1 base and J 4 bases, with 7 bases left between them. The CDR3 loop spans 13 amino acids. CDR1 LNHDA and CDR2 SQIVND come from the germline V gene (reference sequence).

The genes are TRBV15 and TRBJ1-1; 8 nucleotides align to TRBD1. CDR3 length: 14 amino acids. The V segment lost 3 bases and the J segment 3 bases; nucleotides outside the gene matches: 3. Germline CDR1 is LNHNV and CDR2 is YYDKDF (reference sequence). The CDR3 protein is CATSRDRADTEAFF. The CDR3, as DNA: TGTGCCACCAGCAGGGACAGGGCCGACACTGAAGCTTTCTTT.

CDR3 sequence (DNA): TGTGCCAGCTCACCAACTGGACAGGACTACGAGCAGTACTTC. Residues: CASSPTGQDYEQYF. The rearrangement links TRBV18 to TRBJ2-7; 7 nucleotides line up with TRBD1. Germline lookup yields CDR1 KGHSH and CDR2 LQKENI. V was pared by 2 bases and J by 3 bases, with 4 bases of the junction left unmatched. The CDR3 is made up of 14 amino acids.

This chain connects TRBV20-1 to TRBJ1-4, with 8 bases lining up with TRBD1. Looked up from germline, CDR1 is DFQATT and CDR2 is SNEGSKA (reference sequence). The V segment lost 6 bases and the J segment 8 bases; nucleotides outside the gene matches: 5. The CDR3 loop spans 12 amino acids. The CDR3 reads CSASYRGEKLFF. The CDR3 DNA sequence: TGCAGTGCGAGTTACAGGGGGGAAAAACTGTTTTTT.

The CDR3 region has the DNA TGTGCCAGCAGCCCCCGGACTTCAACTAATGAAAAACTGTTTTTT. Protein product: CASSPRTSTNEKLFF. V gene TRBV7-2 combines with J gene TRBJ1-4; no clear D. CDR3 size: 15 residues. Trimming took off 5 bases at V and 0 bases at J, with 10 bases between the two ends. Per the germline V gene, CDR1 is SGHTA and CDR2 is FQGNSA. The whole variable domain, filled in from reference TRBV7-2 and TRBJ1-4, reads GAGVSQSPSNKVTEKGKDVELRCDPISGHTALYWYRQSLGQGLEFLIYFQGNSAPDKSGLPSDRFSAERTGGSVSTLTIQRTQQEDSAVYLCASSPRTSTNEKLFFGSGTQLSVL.

The chain uses TRBV5-4 and TRBJ2-1; 12 bases match TRBD2. Germline lookup yields CDR1 SGHNT and CDR2 YYREEE (reference sequence). Trimming removed 4 bases from V and 1 base from J; junction bases left unmatched: 6. The CDR3 has 17 residues. CDR3 loop: CASSAGLAGQSYNEQFF. In DNA, the CDR3 is TGTGCCAGCAGCGCCGGACTAGCGGGACAGTCCTACAATGAGCAGTTCTTC.

V and J are TRBV11-3 and TRBJ2-1; 8 nucleotides match TRBD2. This CDR3 spans 16 amino acids. Trimming removed 6 bases from V and 7 bases from J; junction bases left unmatched: 14. CDR1 and CDR2 (germline): SGHNT, YENEEA. Here the CDR3 reads CASSNPPGGDSNEQFF. CDR3 coding DNA: TGTGCCAGCAGTAACCCCCCGGGGGGGGATTCGAATGAGCAGTTCTTC. Full variable domain (outside the CDR3, taken from reference TRBV11-3 and TRBJ2-1): EAGVVQSPRYKIIEKKQPVAFWCNPISGHNTLYWYLQNLGQGPELLIRYENEEAVDDSQLPKDRFSAERLKGVDSTLKIQPAELGDSAVYLCASSNPPGGDSNEQFFGPGTRLTVL.

This chain links TRBV18 with TRBJ2-1; 12 nucleotides agree with TRBD2. V lost 6 bases and J lost 7; bases outside the gene matches: 13. Per germline, CDR1 KGHSH and CDR2 LQKENI. The CDR3 runs 17 residues. CDR3 region: CASSRFESTSGRNEQFF. The CDR3 DNA sequence: TGTGCCAGCTCTCGATTCGAATCTACTAGCGGGAGGAATGAGCAGTTCTTC.

This clone was seen only once. The rearrangement joins TRBV6-6 to TRBJ1-4; D may be TRBD1 (5 bases). Trimming removed 8 bases from V and 5 bases from J, with 9 bases in between. In germline, CDR1 is MNHNY, CDR2 SVGAGI (reference sequence). The CDR3 runs to 12 residues. Here the CDR3 reads CASGRQNEKLFF. DNA of the CDR3: TGTGCCAGCGGAAGACAGAATGAAAAACTGTTTTTT.

V usage is TRBV15 and J usage is TRBJ1-1, with unresolved D. V dropped 0 bases and J dropped 8 bases, with 10 bases sitting between them. Per germline, CDR1 LNHNV and CDR2 YYDKDF (reference sequence). This CDR3 contains 13 residues. The CDR3 is CATSRDFDGEAFF. The CDR3 DNA reads TGTGCCACCAGCAGAGATTTCGACGGGGAAGCTTTCTTT.

This chain joins TRBV5-1 and TRBJ2-3; D is ambiguous. Trimming removed 3 bases at V and 2 bases at J, with 10 bases between. The CDR3 has 14 amino acids. Germline CDR1 reads SGHRS; CDR2 reads YFSETQ. CDR3 DNA sequence: TGCGCCAGCAGCTCATCCTACGCCACAGATACGCAGTATTTT. Translated: CASSSSYATDTQYF.

The rearrangement links TRBV7-2 to TRBJ2-1, with unresolved D. Trimming took off 5 bases at V and 6 bases at J, with 23 bases between the two ends. The CDR3 covers 17 residues. CDR1 and CDR2 (germline): SGHTA, FQGNSA. The DNA of the CDR3 is TGTGCCAGCAGCCCCCGTATACAGTTAGTTCGAGTCAATGAGCAGTTCTTC. Residues: CASSPRIQLVRVNEQFF.

The chain couples TRBV29-1 to TRBJ2-1, with D possibly TRBD1 on 6 matching bases. The V end was cut by 0 bases, the J end by 10 bases, with 7 bases between. This CDR3 is built from 11 residues. Germline V gene sequence: CDR1 SQVTM, CDR2 ANQGSEA. The CDR3 DNA sequence: TGCAGCGTTGAAGACGACAGGGAGCAGTTCTTC. Amino acid sequence: CSVEDDREQFF.

This rearrangement joins TRBV2 to TRBJ2-1, with TRBD1 as a possible D gene (6 bases). Germline assignment: CDR1 SNHLY and CDR2 FYNNEI. CDR3 length equals 13 residues. Between the trimmed V and J ends, which lost 4 bases and 7 bases, there was a span of 11 bases. Written as DNA, the CDR3 is TGTGCCAGCAGTGTCCACAGGGAGAATGAGCAGTTCTTC. It encodes CASSVHRENEQFF. Full variable domain (missing parts from reference TRBV2 and TRBJ2-1): EPEVTQTPSHQVTQMGQEVILRCVPISNHLYFYWYRQILGQKVEFLVSFYNNEISEKSEIFDDQFSVERPDGSNFTLKIRSTKLEDSAMYFCASSVHRENEQFFGPGTRLTVL.

The chain links TRBV7-9 to TRBJ1-1, with 9 bases matching TRBD1. Germline V gene lookup returns CDR1 SEHNR and CDR2 FQNEAQ (reference sequence). V was pared by 6 bases and J by 4 bases, with 6 bases of the junction left unmatched. The CDR3 loop spans 14 amino acids. The CDR3, as DNA: TGTGCCAGCAGGGGGGACAGGGTAGGCACTGAAGCTTTCTTT. This encodes CASRGDRVGTEAFF.

This chain joins TRBV14 and TRBJ1-1; 7 nucleotides line up with TRBD1. The J segment lost 0 bases and the V segment lost 4 bases, leaving 11 bases of the junction unmatched. The CDR3 length is 17 residues. Looked up from germline, CDR1 is SGHDN and CDR2 is FVKESK. The CDR3 bases are TGTGCCAGCAGCCGGATAACCTCCGACAGGGTGAACACTGAAGCTTTCTTT. It yields the protein CASSRITSDRVNTEAFF.